These T cell receptor beta chains were read from a single sample in a study of blood T cell repertoires in COVID-19. This table comes from immunoSEQ multiplex PCR, and its TCRdb copy is limited to in-frame clones, with some not included. The table records roughly 200,000 clones, around 89% of them present only once. Specimen: PBMCs or T cells enriched from blood (not recorded which). These receptors all come from a man younger than 40 who had recovered from COVID-19. CDR3s include the opening cysteine and the closing phenylalanine or tryptophan. A D gene is named only where the DNA matches it firmly. The listing skips clone size in some rows; elsewhere it reads once, few, many or a size class.

D	J	V	size	CDR3	DNA
-	TRBJ2-7	TRBV27	-	CASSKTFTGLPYEQYF	TGTGCCAGCAGTAAAACCTTCACGGGACTGCCCTACGAGCAGTACTTC
TRBD2	TRBJ2-7	TRBV27	-	CASSLWSGGYEQYF	TGTGCCAGCAGTTTATGGTCGGGGGGGTACGAGCAGTACTTC
-	TRBJ2-3	TRBV7-6	-	CASSLAVGLTDTQYF	TGTGCCAGCAGCTTAGCTGTCGGTCTCACAGATACGCAGTATTTT
-	TRBJ1-1	TRBV11-2	-	CASSLGPQGLGTEAFF	TGTGCCAGCAGCTTAGGTCCTCAGGGGTTGGGGACTGAAGCTTTCTTT
TRBD2	TRBJ2-3	TRBV19	-	CASSPGLAGVVDTQYF	TGTGCCAGTAGTCCAGGACTAGCGGGAGTAGTAGATACGCAGTATTTT
TRBD1	TRBJ1-4	TRBV18	-	CASSQDRTTNEKLFF	TGTGCCAGCTCACAGGACAGGACAACTAATGAAAAACTGTTTTTT
TRBD1	TRBJ2-5	TRBV11-2	-	CASSLVGYRGGETQYF	TGTGCCAGCAGCTTAGTAGGGTACAGGGGTGGGGAGACCCAGTACTTC
TRBD1	TRBJ1-6	TRBV7-9	-	CASSGGTEDFAYNSPLHF	TGTGCCAGCAGCGGGGGGACAGAGGACTTTGCGTATAATTCACCCCTCCACTTT
TRBD1	TRBJ2-2	TRBV3-1/TRBV3-2	-	CASSGTGRTGELFF	TGTGCCAGCAGCGGGACAGGGAGGACCGGGGAGCTGTTTTTT
TRBD1	TRBJ2-7	TRBV4-3	-	CASSPGEGQHYEQYF	TGCGCCAGCAGCCCCGGCGAGGGACAGCACTACGAGCAGTACTTC
-	TRBJ1-1	TRBV4-3	few	CASSQDRVGTEAFF	TGCGCCAGCAGCCAAGACAGGGTGGGCACTGAAGCTTTCTTT
TRBD2	TRBJ2-2	TRBV11-2	-	CASSFSGGHTGELFF	TGTGCCAGCAGCTTTAGCGGGGGACACACCGGGGAGCTGTTTTTT
TRBD2	TRBJ2-3	TRBV15	-	CATSKGPSGATDTQYF	TGTGCCACCAGCAAAGGCCCTAGCGGGGCCACAGATACGCAGTATTTT
-	TRBJ2-7	TRBV5-4	-	CATHSDFSYEQYF	TGTGCCACCCATAGCGATTTCTCCTACGAGCAGTACTTC
TRBD1	TRBJ1-1	TRBV7-9	once	CASSLSRDSEAFF	TGTGCCAGCAGCTTATCAAGGGACAGTGAAGCTTTCTTT
TRBD2	TRBJ2-3	TRBV29-1	-	CSVVTFSGKADTQYF	TGCAGCGTTGTGACGTTCAGCGGGAAAGCAGATACGCAGTATTTT